A single sample is the source of the 20 T cell receptor beta chains below, sequenced in a study of human T cells and chemical hapten exposure. Stated time point: patch test 2, 6 weeks after DPC sensitization. The sample's treatment: therapeutic diphenylcyclopropenone sensitization with weekly scalp DPC. One entry per CDR3 protein results from TCRdb running MiXCR on the RACE reads. Of over 35,000 distinct CDR3 sequences listed, 8.9% are singletons. Sample: whole blood, taken in connection with sensitization to the hapten diphenylcyclopropenone (DPC). Receptor source: a woman aged 35 to 49 with alopecia areata. Some clones in this sample may be carry-over from other donors' samples.

This clonotype was counted only a few times. The J gene is TRBJ2-3, the V gene TRBV18; 8 bases line up with TRBD2. Germline CDR1 reads KGHSH; CDR2 reads LQKENI. The CDR3 totals 16 residues. Trimming at V came to 3 bases and at J to 4 bases, leaving 9 bases not matched to a gene. The CDR3 DNA is TGTGCCAGCTCACCCAGCCGGGGGGGGGCCCCAGATACGCAGTATTTT. Protein product: CASSPSRGGAPDTQYF.

To note about this clonotype: A single base separates this from a much larger clone, so it may be a read error. The chain carries TRBV5-6 and TRBJ1-2; 8 bases map to TRBD1. The germline V gene encodes CDR1 SGHDT and CDR2 YYEEEE. There are 16 residues in the CDR3. V was pared by 3 bases and J by 2 bases, with 9 bases of the junction left unmatched. For the CDR3, the DNA is TGTGCCAGCAGCTCGAAGACAGGGGAGGCAAACTATGGCTACACCTTC. This codes for CASSSKTGEANYGYTF.

In this sample, this clonotype turned up many times. The rearrangement uses TRBV7-2 and TRBJ2-7, with D perhaps assigned TRBD1 or TRBD2 (6 bases each). This CDR3 spans 14 amino acids. Germline assignment: CDR1 SGHTA and CDR2 FQGNSA. V gave up 2 bases and J gave up 5 bases, with 13 bases separating them. This CDR3 is CASSLSGGHHEQYF. CDR3 nucleotides: TGTGCCAGCAGCTTATCTGGGGGGCACCACGAGCAGTACTTC.

The sample holds many counts of this clonotype. The chain employs TRBV12-3 or TRBV12-4 and TRBJ2-3; D unresolved. V dropped 5 bases and J dropped 6 bases, with 6 bases sitting between them. The CDR3 has 11 residues. In nucleotides, the CDR3 is TGTGCCAGCAGTGCATACGATACGCAGTATTTT. Its protein is CASSAYDTQYF.

Concerning this clonotype itself: Mismatch with germline at one junction end may stem from a read error. The chain recombines TRBV7-2 with TRBJ2-2, with D possibly being TRBD2 (5 bases). The CDR3 runs 14 residues. Germline V gives CDR1 SGHTA, CDR2 FQGNSA. CDR3 DNA sequence: TGTGCCAGCAGCCTAAGACGTACCACCGGGGAGCTGTTGTTT. It specifies CASSLRRTTGELLF.

The chain couples TRBV11-2 to TRBJ2-3, with a weak D call TRBD2 (6 bases). Trimming took off 1 base at V and 14 bases at J, with 16 bases between the two ends. This CDR3 has 13 residues. Germline V lookup: CDR1 SGHAT, CDR2 FQNNGV. The CDR3: CASSLGMRDSLYF. CDR3 in DNA: TGTGCCAGCAGCTTAGGTATGCGGGACTCCTTGTATTTT.

The genes are TRBV5-5 and TRBJ2-7; 7 nucleotides agree with TRBD1. Trimming removed 4 bases from V and 1 base from J; junction bases left unmatched: 2. CDR1 SGHKS and CDR2 YYEKEE come from the germline V gene (reference sequence). The CDR3 loop spans 13 amino acids. The CDR3 DNA is TGTGCCAGCAGCGTGGACAGGTCCTACGAGCAGTACTTC. Translating gives CASSVDRSYEQYF.

This clonotype was seen many times. The rearrangement uses TRBV6-2 or TRBV6-3 and TRBJ2-7; D call uncertain. The CDR3 is made up of 15 amino acids. Trimming removed 0 bases at V and 2 bases at J, with 11 bases between. The V gene's germline CDR1 is MNHEY and CDR2 SVGEGT. DNA of the CDR3: TGTGCCAGCAGTTACTCGAGCAGCGAGCCCTACGAGCAGTACTTC. It is translated as CASSYSSSEPYEQYF.

This clonotype was counted at least ten times. The chain recombines TRBV2 with TRBJ2-2, with 11 bases lining up with TRBD1. Germline loops: CDR1 SNHLY, CDR2 FYNNEI. V was clipped by 6 bases and J by 6 bases; unmatched bases: 6. This CDR3 comprises 15 residues. The CDR3 nucleotides are TGTGCCAGCAGAGAGGACAGGGGGCGCCCCGGGGAGCTGTTTTTT. It is translated as CASREDRGRPGELFF.

Comments on this clonotype: A clone one base away is much larger, so this may be a read error. CDR3 sequence reads: CASSYGQRNQPQHF. The DNA of the CDR3 is TGTGCCAGCAGTTACGGGCAGCGCAATCAGCCCCAGCATTTT. J is TRBJ1-5 and V is TRBV6-5; D not resolved. Trimming took off 2 bases at V and 2 bases at J, with 7 bases between the two ends. The CDR3 length is 14 residues. Germline-derived CDR1 and CDR2 are MNHEY and SVGAGI.

The chain is built from TRBV7-2 and TRBJ1-6, with D unclear. V lost 2 bases, J lost 6 bases, and 11 bases lay in between. Germline V lookup: CDR1 SGHTA, CDR2 FQGNSA. The CDR3 is 15 amino acids. In nucleotides, the CDR3 is TGTGCCAGCAGCTTATCGGCAGGAGGTAATTCACCCCTCCACTTT. Protein product: CASSLSAGGNSPLHF.

In this sample, this clonotype turned up many times. The rearrangement joins TRBV12-3 or TRBV12-4 to TRBJ2-2; 7 bases agree with TRBD1. V trimming: 6 bases; J trimming: 5 bases; junction bases outside the gene matches: 6. There are 14 residues in the CDR3. CDR3 bases: TGTGCCAGCAGCAACAGGGGAAGGACCGGGGAGCTGTTTTTT. Amino acid sequence: CASSNRGRTGELFF.

This clonotype was observed many times. The V call is TRBV7-6, the J call TRBJ2-3; D may match TRBD1 or TRBD2 (5 bases each). The CDR3 runs 13 residues. Trimming took 0 bases from V and 5 from J, leaving 6 bases between them. Germline V gives CDR1 SGHVS, CDR2 FNYEAQ. CDR3 nucleotides: TGTGCCAGCAGCTTAGCGAGGGGAGATACGCAGTATTTT. It codes for CASSLARGDTQYF.

In its sample, this clonotype was seen a few times. This sequence joins TRBV12-3 or TRBV12-4 and TRBJ2-1; D call uncertain. Trimming took 8 bases from V and 5 from J, leaving 13 bases between them. CDR3 length: 13 residues. The CDR3 region is CASGHRIDNEQFF. The CDR3 DNA sequence: TGTGCCAGCGGTCACAGAATTGACAATGAGCAGTTCTTC.

This rearrangement joins TRBV2 to TRBJ2-7; D remains ambiguous. V was cut by 3 bases and J by 8 bases, with 8 bases left in between. Per the germline V gene, CDR1 is SNHLY and CDR2 is FYNNEI. This CDR3 region has 11 residues. The CDR3 DNA follows: TGTGCCAGCAGTGAGCCGGGTCAGCAGTACTTC. This translates into CASSEPGQQYF.

DNA for the CDR3: TGTGCCAGCAGCCTCGAGGACCTTCCGCCCCAGCATTTT. As protein: CASSLEDLPPQHF. The chain has TRBV7-9 and TRBJ1-5; D gene unclear. The CDR3 totals 13 residues. V was pared by 5 bases and J by 9 bases, with 14 bases between. Germline V gene lookup returns CDR1 SEHNR and CDR2 FQNEAQ (reference sequence).

This clonotype was seen ten or more times. This chain links TRBV28 with TRBJ1-4; D gene uncertain. V was clipped by 2 bases and J by 4 bases, with 8 bases between them. CDR3 length: 14 amino acids. Germline V lookup: CDR1 MDHEN, CDR2 SYDVKM. The CDR3 region is CASSLPDFNEKLFF. CDR3 DNA sequence: TGTGCCAGCAGTTTACCCGACTTTAATGAAAAACTGTTTTTT.

Many counts were recorded for this clonotype. The chain uses TRBV7-2 and TRBJ1-1, with D possibly being TRBD1 (6 bases). Trimming shortened V by 0 bases and J by 0 bases, and 8 bases separated the two germline ends. The CDR3 consists of 15 residues. Germline loops: CDR1 SGHTA, CDR2 FQGNSA. The CDR3 DNA is TGTGCCAGCAGCTTAGCAGGGGGTATGAACACTGAAGCTTTCTTT. Translated, it gives CASSLAGGMNTEAFF.

This clonotype has a count of ten or more. J is TRBJ1-2 and V is TRBV7-3, with D possibly matching TRBD1 (6 bases). The ends were cut back, 4 bases at V and 5 bases at J, with 11 bases in the middle. This CDR3 is built from 13 residues. Germline V gives CDR1 SGHTA, CDR2 FQGTGA. The DNA of the CDR3 is TGTGCCAGCAGCTCAACACAGGGTTATGGCTACACCTTC. Amino acids: CASSSTQGYGYTF.

This clonotype has a handful of counts. J is TRBJ2-5 and V is TRBV21-1; the table's D call of TRBD1 was not tested on the DNA. TRBV21-1 is termed a pseudogene. This CDR3 comprises 12 residues. The CDR3 region has the DNA TGTGCCAGCAGCTCCCGAACGGAGACCCAGTACTTC. Translation: CASSSRTETQYF.